This entry is about one TCR beta chain. Its antigen is not known. Cell sorting via CD45RO/CCR7/CD25/CD127/CD95/CD27 was performed to obtain CD4+ naive, central memory, regulatory and stem cell-like memory cells. The CDR3 is made up of 13 amino acids. Germline loops: CDR1 SEHNR, CDR2 FQNEAQ (reference sequence). The V end was cut by 5 bases, the J end by 5 bases, with 10 bases between. This record belongs to a study of beta chain features in type 1 diabetes. General study results and limits: A pattern of fewer insertions and more deletions at VDJ junctions was seen in type 1 diabetes patients. Although PCR might favor shorter templates, it would do so equally in patients and controls.

cDNA synthesis used the whole RNA isolate, giving expressed TCRB sequences. Measured with immunoSEQ multiplex PCR; TCRdb has only the in-frame clones, and not every one. Of around 320,000 clones listed, around 15% are singletons. The J gene is TRBJ1-5, the V gene TRBV7-9, with a weak D call TRBD1 (6 bases). The sequence was collected from a man under 40 in good health. The sample consisted of central memory CD4+ T cells from blood. The CDR3 protein is CASSENRDQPQHF. DNA for the CDR3: TGTGCCAGCAGCGAGAACAGGGATCAGCCCCAGCATTTT.